The 17 T cell receptor beta chains below were found in one sample sequenced in a study of shared clonotypes between healthy human individuals. Assay: immunoSEQ multiplex PCR; the TCRdb copy retains only in-frame clones and omits some. The sample lists approximately 440,000 clones; approximately 80% were seen once. The specimen sequenced was PBMCs. The source of these receptors is a woman aged 40 to 50 in good health. Some clones in this sample may be carry-over from other donors' samples.

The chain combines TRBV7-9 with TRBJ2-1, with 12 bases aligning to TRBD2. V shed 2 bases and J 9 bases; nucleotides not matched to a gene: 8. CDR1 is SEHNR, CDR2 FQNEAQ, per germline (reference sequence). The CDR3 is 16 amino acids. CDR3 protein: CASSLIKTSGRFEQFF. Written as DNA, the CDR3 is TGTGCCAGCAGCTTAATTAAGACTAGCGGGAGATTTGAGCAGTTCTTC.

The rearrangement links TRBV19 to TRBJ2-4; 12 nucleotides align to TRBD2. CDR1 LNHDA and CDR2 SQIVND come from the germline V gene (reference sequence). This CDR3 is built from 18 residues. Losses at the gene ends were 1 base for V and 6 bases for J; bases not matched to a gene: 10. CDR3 loop: CASSIVGLAGGLRNIQYF. CDR3 sequence (DNA): TGTGCCAGTAGTATAGTTGGGCTAGCGGGAGGGCTTCGAAACATTCAGTACTTC.

This clone was counted only a few times. V usage is TRBV7-9 and J usage is TRBJ1-4; D is undetermined. Trimming took off 2 bases at V and 0 bases at J, with 13 bases between the two ends. The CDR3 is 17 residues long. Germline assignment: CDR1 SEHNR and CDR2 FQNEAQ (reference sequence). The CDR3 sequence is CASSLLQVVATNEKLFF. The CDR3 DNA follows: TGTGCCAGCAGCTTACTCCAGGTTGTTGCAACTAATGAAAAACTGTTTTTT.

V and J are TRBV5-1 and TRBJ1-2; 8 nucleotides align to TRBD1. This CDR3 is built from 15 residues. The V segment lost 0 bases and the J segment 4 bases; nucleotides outside the gene matches: 5. Germline CDR1 reads SGHRS; CDR2 reads YFSETQ. The CDR3 sequence: CASSLGTGTRYGYTF. The CDR3 nucleotides read TGCGCCAGCAGCTTGGGGACAGGGACTCGCTATGGCTACACCTTC.

This clone occurred a few times. This sample includes further DNA sequences coding for the same CDR3. The chain has TRBV7-2 and TRBJ2-5; D unresolved. In germline, CDR1 is SGHTA, CDR2 FQGNSA. This CDR3 spans 13 amino acids. Trimming stripped 1 base from V and 5 bases from J, with 8 bases between. CDR3 amino acids: CASSLVPRETQYF. DNA of the CDR3: TGTGCCAGCAGCTTAGTGCCCAGGGAGACCCAGTACTTC.

This clone was observed a few times. The chain has TRBV6-6 and TRBJ1-5; 10 positions match TRBD1. This CDR3 has 16 residues. CDR1 and CDR2 (germline): MNHNY, SVGAGI (reference sequence). V lost 0 bases and J lost 4; bases outside the gene matches: 3. Written as DNA, the CDR3 is TGTGCCAGCAGTTACTCGACGGGACAGGGGAATCAGCCCCAGCATTTT. Protein sequence: CASSYSTGQGNQPQHF.

The chain employs TRBV19 and TRBJ2-7; the D gene could be TRBD1 or TRBD2 (5 bases each). V dropped 5 bases and J dropped 0 bases, with 17 bases sitting between them. This CDR3 region has 16 residues. Looked up from germline, CDR1 is LNHDA and CDR2 is SQIVND (reference sequence). The CDR3, as DNA: TGTGCCAGTAGTTTCGCCGGGACGGTAAGCTCCTACGAGCAGTACTTC. Translation gives CASSFAGTVSSYEQYF.

The chain employs TRBV27 and TRBJ2-7; TRBD2 aligns across 7 bases. Trimming removed 3 bases from V and 2 bases from J; junction bases left unmatched: 4. The germline V gene encodes CDR1 MNHEY and CDR2 SMNVEV (reference sequence). CDR3 length: 14 residues. DNA for the CDR3: TGTGCCAGCAGTTTCTCAGCGGGACCCTACGAGCAGTACTTC. It encodes CASSFSAGPYEQYF.

This clone showed up just once. V is TRBV10-2 and J is TRBJ1-5, with TRBD1 matching 7 bases. Trimming removed 5 bases from V and 6 bases from J; junction bases left unmatched: 10. The CDR3 spans 15 residues. The germline CDR1 and CDR2 sequences are WSHSY and SAAADI. The CDR3, as DNA: TGCGCCAGCAGTTCTCAGGGGGAGGGAAGTCAGCCCCAGCATTTT. Translating it yields CASSSQGEGSQPQHF.

The V call is TRBV19, the J call TRBJ2-5; TRBD2 aligns across 7 bases. The trim removed 3 bases at V and 1 base at J, leaving 11 bases unmatched. Germline V gene data show CDR1 as LNHDA and CDR2 as SQIVND (reference sequence). This CDR3 contains 17 residues. As DNA, the CDR3 is TGTGCCAGTAGTATTAGGACTAGTGATCACTCCCAAGAGACCCAGTACTTC. Translation gives CASSIRTSDHSQETQYF.

The chain uses TRBV9 and TRBJ2-5; a weak D match, TRBD2 (5 bases). V lost 4 bases and J 3 bases, leaving 10 bases between the germline ends. CDR3 length: 13 residues. Germline CDR1 and CDR2: SGDLS and YYNGEE. This CDR3 is CASSPTGKETQYF. CDR3 coding DNA: TGTGCCAGCAGCCCCACGGGGAAAGAGACCCAGTACTTC. Full variable domain (missing parts from reference TRBV9 and TRBJ2-5): DSGVTQTPKHLITATGQRVTLRCSPRSGDLSVYWYQQSLDQGLQFLIQYYNGEERAKGNILERFSAQQFPDLHSELNLSSLELGDSALYFCASSPTGKETQYFGPGTRLLVL.

Comments on this clone: The same CDR3 also results from other DNA sequences found in this sample. The chain links TRBV11-2 to TRBJ2-3; 7 bases line up with TRBD2. The CDR3 is made up of 14 amino acids. The germline V gene has CDR1 SGHAT and CDR2 FQNNGV. V lost 3 bases, J lost 1 base, and 1 base stayed unmatched. The CDR3 here is CASSLGGGTDTQYF. The CDR3 nucleotides are TGTGCCAGCAGCTTGGGGGGGGGCACAGATACGCAGTATTTT. The full variable domain, with the rest looked up from reference TRBV11-2 and TRBJ2-3, is EAGVAQSPRYKIIEKRQSVAFWCNPISGHATLYWYQQILGQGPKLLIQFQNNGVVDDSQLPKDRFSAERLKGVDSTLKIQPAKLEDSAVYLCASSLGGGTDTQYFGPGTRLTVL.

For this clone: A far larger clone is a single base away, which makes a read error likely. Other DNA sequences from this sample encode an identical CDR3 as well. The chain has TRBV28 and TRBJ1-5; D gene ambiguous. Trimming left V 6 bases short and J 7 bases short, with 16 bases between. Germline V CDR1 and CDR2: MDHEN, SYDVKM. The CDR3 runs 14 residues. The DNA of the CDR3 is TGTGCCAGCAGGAATCCCTCGATAGGGCAGCCCCAGCATTTT. This sequence encodes CASRNPSIGQPQHF.

This chain uses TRBV28 with TRBJ1-2; tentative D call: TRBD1 (5 bases). V dropped 6 bases and J dropped 6 bases, with 20 bases sitting between them. CDR1 and CDR2 (germline): MDHEN, SYDVKM. The CDR3 spans 15 residues. CDR3 DNA sequence: TGTGCCAGCAGCACCCTCCCCCGGGGGGTCAATGGCTACACCTTC. Encoded protein: CASSTLPRGVNGYTF.

The chain is built from TRBV6-5 and TRBJ2-1; weak D call: TRBD1 (6 bases). V lost 6 bases and J 1 base, leaving 13 bases between the germline ends. This CDR3 comprises 15 residues. Germline CDR1 is MNHEY and CDR2 is SVGAGI. CDR3 sequence: CASSRGQRSYNEQFF. CDR3 nucleotides: TGTGCCAGCAGCCGTGGACAGCGGTCCTACAATGAGCAGTTCTTC.

This rearrangement joins TRBV6-6 to TRBJ2-7, with D perhaps assigned TRBD1 or TRBD2 (5 bases each). The CDR3 is 14 amino acids. Deletions cut 7 bases from V and 3 bases from J, with 16 bases between. Germline CDR1 reads MNHNY; CDR2 reads SVGAGI (reference sequence). CDR3 in DNA: TGTGCCAGCAACCCCCCGGGACGGAACTACGAGCAGTACTTC. Protein: CASNPPGRNYEQYF.

Points on this clone: Other DNA sequences in this specimen translate into the identical CDR3. This chain connects TRBV5-1 to TRBJ1-5, with no clear D. V was trimmed by 0 bases and J by 5 bases, leaving 6 bases between them. The germline V gene encodes CDR1 SGHRS and CDR2 YFSETQ. CDR3 length equals 13 residues. CDR3 coding DNA: TGCGCCAGCAGCTTGGGCGGGGATCAGCCCCAGCATTTT. Encoded protein: CASSLGGDQPQHF.